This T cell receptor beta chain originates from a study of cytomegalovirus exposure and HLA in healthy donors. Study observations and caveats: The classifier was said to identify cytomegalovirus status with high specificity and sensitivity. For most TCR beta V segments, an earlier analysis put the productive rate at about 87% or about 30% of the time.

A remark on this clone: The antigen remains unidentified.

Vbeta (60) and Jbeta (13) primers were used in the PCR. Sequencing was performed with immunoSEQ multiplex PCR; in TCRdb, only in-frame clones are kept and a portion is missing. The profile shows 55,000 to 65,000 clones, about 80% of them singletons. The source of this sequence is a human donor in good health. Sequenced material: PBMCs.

The CDR3 nucleotides read TGCGCCAGCAGCCAAGGGACAGGGTGCGAGCAGTACTTC. This gives the protein CASSQGTGCEQYF. The rearrangement uses TRBV4-3 and TRBJ2-7, with 8 bases that match TRBD1. Germline V gene data show CDR1 as LGHNA and CDR2 as YSLEER. This CDR3 contains 13 residues. V was pared by 1 base and J by 6 bases, with 2 bases of the junction left unmatched.